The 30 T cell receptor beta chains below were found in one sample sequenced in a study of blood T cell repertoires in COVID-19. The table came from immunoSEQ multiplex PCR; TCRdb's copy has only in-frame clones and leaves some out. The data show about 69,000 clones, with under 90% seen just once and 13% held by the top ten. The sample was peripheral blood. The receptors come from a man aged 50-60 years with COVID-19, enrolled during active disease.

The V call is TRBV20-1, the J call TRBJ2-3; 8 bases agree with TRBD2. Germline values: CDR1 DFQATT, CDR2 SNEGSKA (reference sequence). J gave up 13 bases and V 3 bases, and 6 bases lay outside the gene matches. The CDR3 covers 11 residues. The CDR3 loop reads CSARAGGLEYF. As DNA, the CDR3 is TGCAGTGCTAGGGCGGGGGGCCTGGAGTATTTT.

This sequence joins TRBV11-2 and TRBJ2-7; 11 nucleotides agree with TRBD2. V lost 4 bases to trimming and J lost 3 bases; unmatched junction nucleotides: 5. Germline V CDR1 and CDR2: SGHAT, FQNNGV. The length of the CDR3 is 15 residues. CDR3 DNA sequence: TGTGCCAGCAGCTCCGGGACTAGCGGTTTCTACGAGCAGTACTTC. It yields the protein CASSSGTSGFYEQYF.

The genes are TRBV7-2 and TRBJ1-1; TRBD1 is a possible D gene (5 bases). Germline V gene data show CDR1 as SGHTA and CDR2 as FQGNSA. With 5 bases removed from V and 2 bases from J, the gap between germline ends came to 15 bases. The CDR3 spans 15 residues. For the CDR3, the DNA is TGTGCCAGCAGCAACCTGGGGGGGGGAAACACTGAAGCTTTCTTT. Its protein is CASSNLGGGNTEAFF. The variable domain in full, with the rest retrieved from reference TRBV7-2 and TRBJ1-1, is GAGVSQSPSNKVTEKGKDVELRCDPISGHTALYWYRQSLGQGLEFLIYFQGNSAPDKSGLPSDRFSAERTGGSVSTLTIQRTQQEDSAVYLCASSNLGGGNTEAFFGQGTRLTVV.

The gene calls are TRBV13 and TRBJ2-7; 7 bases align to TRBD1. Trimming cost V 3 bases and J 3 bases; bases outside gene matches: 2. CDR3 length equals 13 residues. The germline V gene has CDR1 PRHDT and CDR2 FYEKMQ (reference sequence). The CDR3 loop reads CASSFPGGYEQYF. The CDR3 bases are TGTGCCAGCAGCTTCCCAGGGGGCTACGAGCAGTACTTC. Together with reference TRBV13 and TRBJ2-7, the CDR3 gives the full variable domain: AAGVIQSPRHLIKEKRETATLKCYPIPRHDTVYWYQQGPGQDPQFLISFYEKMQSDKGSIPDRFSAQQFSDYHSELNMSSLELGDSALYFCASSFPGGYEQYFGPGTRLTVT.

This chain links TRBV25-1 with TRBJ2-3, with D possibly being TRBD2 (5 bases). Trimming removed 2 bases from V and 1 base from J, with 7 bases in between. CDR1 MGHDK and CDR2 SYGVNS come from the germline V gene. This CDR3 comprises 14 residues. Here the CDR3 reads CASSEGRRTDTQYF. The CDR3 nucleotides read TGTGCCAGCAGTGAAGGGAGACGCACAGATACGCAGTATTTT.

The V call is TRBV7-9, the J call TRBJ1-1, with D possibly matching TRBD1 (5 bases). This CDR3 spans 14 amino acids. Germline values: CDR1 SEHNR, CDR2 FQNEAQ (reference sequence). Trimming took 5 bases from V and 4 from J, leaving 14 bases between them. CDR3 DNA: TGTGCCAGCAGCCCAAGGCAGGGCTTCACTGAAGCTTTCTTT. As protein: CASSPRQGFTEAFF.

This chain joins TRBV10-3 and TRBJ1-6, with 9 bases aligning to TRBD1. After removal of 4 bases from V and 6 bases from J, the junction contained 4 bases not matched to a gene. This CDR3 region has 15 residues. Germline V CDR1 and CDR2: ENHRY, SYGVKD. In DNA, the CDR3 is TGTGCCATCAGTGGGGACAGGGCCCCTAATTCACCCCTCCACTTT. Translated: CAISGDRAPNSPLHF.

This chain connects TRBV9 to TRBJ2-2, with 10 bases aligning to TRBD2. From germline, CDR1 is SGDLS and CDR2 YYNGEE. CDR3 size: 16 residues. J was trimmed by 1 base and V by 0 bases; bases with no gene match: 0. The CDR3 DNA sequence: TGTGCCAGCAGCGTAGGACTAGCGGGGAACACCGGGGAGCTGTTTTTT. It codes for CASSVGLAGNTGELFF.

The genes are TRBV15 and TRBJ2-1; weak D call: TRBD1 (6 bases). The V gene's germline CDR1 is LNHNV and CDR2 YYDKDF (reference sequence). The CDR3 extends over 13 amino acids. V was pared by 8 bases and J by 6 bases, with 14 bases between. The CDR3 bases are TGTGCCACCGGGTCTCACAGGGCCAATGAGCAGTTCTTC. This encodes CATGSHRANEQFF.

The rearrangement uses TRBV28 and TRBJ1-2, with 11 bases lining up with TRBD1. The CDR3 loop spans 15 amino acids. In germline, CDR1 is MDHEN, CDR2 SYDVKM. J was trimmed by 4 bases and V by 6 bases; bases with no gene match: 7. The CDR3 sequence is CASSTPGTGGYGYTF. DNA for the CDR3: TGTGCCAGCAGCACCCCGGGGACAGGGGGCTATGGCTACACCTTC.

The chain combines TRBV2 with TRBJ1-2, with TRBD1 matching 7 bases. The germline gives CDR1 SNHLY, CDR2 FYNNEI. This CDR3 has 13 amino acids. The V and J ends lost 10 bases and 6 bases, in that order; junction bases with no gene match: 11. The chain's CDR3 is CATPGRQGNGYTF. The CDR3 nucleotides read TGTGCCACCCCCGGGAGACAGGGAAATGGCTACACCTTC.

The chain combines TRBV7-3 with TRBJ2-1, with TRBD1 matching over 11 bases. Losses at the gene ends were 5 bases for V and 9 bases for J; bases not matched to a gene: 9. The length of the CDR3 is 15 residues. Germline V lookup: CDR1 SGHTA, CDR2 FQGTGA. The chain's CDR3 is CASSQDRGLVGEQFF. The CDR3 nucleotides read TGTGCCAGCAGCCAGGACAGGGGGCTGGTTGGTGAGCAGTTCTTC.

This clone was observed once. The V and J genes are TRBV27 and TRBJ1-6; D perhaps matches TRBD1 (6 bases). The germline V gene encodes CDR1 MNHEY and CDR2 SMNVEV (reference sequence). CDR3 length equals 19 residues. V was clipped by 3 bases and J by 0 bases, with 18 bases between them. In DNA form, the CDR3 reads TGTGCCAGCAGTTTTAGAGGACAGCCTAGGAGCTCCTATAATTCACCCCTCCACTTT. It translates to CASSFRGQPRSSYNSPLHF.

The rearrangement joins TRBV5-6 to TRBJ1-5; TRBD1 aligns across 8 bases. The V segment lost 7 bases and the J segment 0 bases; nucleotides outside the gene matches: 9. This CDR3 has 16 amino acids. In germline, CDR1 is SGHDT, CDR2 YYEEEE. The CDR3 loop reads CASQRRGPTSNQPQHF. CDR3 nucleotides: TGTGCCAGCCAACGCAGGGGGCCGACTAGCAATCAGCCCCAGCATTTT.

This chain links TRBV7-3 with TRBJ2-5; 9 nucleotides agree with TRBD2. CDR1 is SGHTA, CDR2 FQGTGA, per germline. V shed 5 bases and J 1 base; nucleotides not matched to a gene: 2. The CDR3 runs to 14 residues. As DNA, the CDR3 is TGTGCCAGCAGCATTAGCGGGAGCCAAGAGACCCAGTACTTC. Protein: CASSISGSQETQYF.

The CDR3 DNA is TGTGCCAGTACCCCCCCATGGGCTAGCGGGGGGCCAGATACGCAGTATTTT. This translates into CASTPPWASGGPDTQYF. The chain employs TRBV19 and TRBJ2-3, with 11 bases fitting TRBD2. The CDR3 has 17 residues. With 7 bases clipped from V and 4 bases from J, the junction kept 13 bases outside the gene matches. Germline CDR1 reads LNHDA; CDR2 reads SQIVND (reference sequence).

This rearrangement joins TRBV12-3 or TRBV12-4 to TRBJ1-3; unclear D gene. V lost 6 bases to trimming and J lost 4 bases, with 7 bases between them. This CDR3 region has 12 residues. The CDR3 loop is CASRKQGNTIYF. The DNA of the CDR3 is TGTGCCAGCAGGAAACAGGGAAACACCATATATTTT.

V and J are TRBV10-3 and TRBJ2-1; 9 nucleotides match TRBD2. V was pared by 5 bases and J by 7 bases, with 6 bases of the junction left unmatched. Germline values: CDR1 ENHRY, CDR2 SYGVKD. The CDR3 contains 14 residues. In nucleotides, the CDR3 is TGTGCCATCAGTCCGGGACTAGCTCGGAATGAGCAGTTCTTC. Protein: CAISPGLARNEQFF.

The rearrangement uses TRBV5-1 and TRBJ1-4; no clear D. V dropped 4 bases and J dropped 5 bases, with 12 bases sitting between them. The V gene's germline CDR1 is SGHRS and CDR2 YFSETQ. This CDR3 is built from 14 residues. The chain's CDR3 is CASSPTTGNEKLFF. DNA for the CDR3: TGCGCCAGCAGCCCCACGACGGGGAATGAAAAACTGTTTTTT.

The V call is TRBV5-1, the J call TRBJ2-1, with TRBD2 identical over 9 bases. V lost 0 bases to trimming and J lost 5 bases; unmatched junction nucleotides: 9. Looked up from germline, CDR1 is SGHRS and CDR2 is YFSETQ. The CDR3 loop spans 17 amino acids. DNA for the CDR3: TGCGCCAGCAGCTTGGGCTCCCCTAGCGGGGCCCACAATGAGCAGTTCTTC. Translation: CASSLGSPSGAHNEQFF.

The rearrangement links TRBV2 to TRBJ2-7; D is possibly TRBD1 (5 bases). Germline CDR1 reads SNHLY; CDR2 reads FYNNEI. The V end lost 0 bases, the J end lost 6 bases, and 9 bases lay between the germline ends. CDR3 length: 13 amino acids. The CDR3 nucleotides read TGTGCCAGCAGTGAAGCCAGGGTACCCGAGCAGTACTTC. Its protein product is CASSEARVPEQYF.

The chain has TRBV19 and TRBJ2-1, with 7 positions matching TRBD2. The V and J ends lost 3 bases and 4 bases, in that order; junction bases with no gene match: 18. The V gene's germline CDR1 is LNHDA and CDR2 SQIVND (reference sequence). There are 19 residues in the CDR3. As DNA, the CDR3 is TGTGCCAGTAGTATCTCGATACACCCTGTAGCGGGCTCTTACAATGAGCAGTTCTTC. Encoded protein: CASSISIHPVAGSYNEQFF.

The CDR3 is CASSYSRGARDSPLHF. The CDR3 nucleotides read TGTGCCAGCAGTTACTCCCGGGGGGCTCGAGATTCACCCCTCCACTTT. The gene calls are TRBV6-5 and TRBJ1-6; a weak D match, TRBD1 (6 bases). This CDR3 region has 16 residues. Trimming took off 0 bases at V and 8 bases at J, with 14 bases between the two ends. The germline CDR1 and CDR2 sequences are MNHEY and SVGAGI.

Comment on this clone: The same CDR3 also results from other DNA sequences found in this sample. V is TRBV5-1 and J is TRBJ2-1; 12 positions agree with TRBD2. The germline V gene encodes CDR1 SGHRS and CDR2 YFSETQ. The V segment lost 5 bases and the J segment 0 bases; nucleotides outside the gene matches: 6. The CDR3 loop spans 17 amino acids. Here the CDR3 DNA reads TGCGCCAGCAGTCTCCTAGCGGGGGGGAGCTCCTACAATGAGCAGTTCTTC. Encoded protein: CASSLLAGGSSYNEQFF.

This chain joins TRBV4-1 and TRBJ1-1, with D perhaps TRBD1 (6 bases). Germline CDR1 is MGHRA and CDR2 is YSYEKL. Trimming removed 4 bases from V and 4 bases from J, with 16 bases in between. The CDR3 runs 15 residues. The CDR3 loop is CASSLRQALATEAFF. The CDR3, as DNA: TGCGCCAGCAGCCTCCGACAGGCTTTGGCCACTGAAGCTTTCTTT.

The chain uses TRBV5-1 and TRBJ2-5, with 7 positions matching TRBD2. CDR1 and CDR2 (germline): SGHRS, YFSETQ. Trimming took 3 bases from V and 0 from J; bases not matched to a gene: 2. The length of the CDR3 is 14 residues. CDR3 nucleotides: TGCGCCAGCAGCTCCGGACTAGACCAAGAGACCCAGTACTTC. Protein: CASSSGLDQETQYF. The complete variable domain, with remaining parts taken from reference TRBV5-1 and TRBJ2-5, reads KAGVTQTPRYLIKTRGQQVTLSCSPISGHRSVSWYQQTPGQGLQFLFEYFSETQRNKGNFPGRFSGRQFSNSRSEMNVSTLELGDSALYLCASSSGLDQETQYFGPGTRLLVL.

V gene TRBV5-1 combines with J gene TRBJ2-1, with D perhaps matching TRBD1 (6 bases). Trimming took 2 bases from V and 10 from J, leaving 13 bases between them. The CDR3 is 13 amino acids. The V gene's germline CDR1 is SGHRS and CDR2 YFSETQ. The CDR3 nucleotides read TGCGCCAGCAGCTTCCCGGGTAGGGGGGAGCAGTTCTTC. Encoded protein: CASSFPGRGEQFF. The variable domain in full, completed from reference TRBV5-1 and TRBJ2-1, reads KAGVTQTPRYLIKTRGQQVTLSCSPISGHRSVSWYQQTPGQGLQFLFEYFSETQRNKGNFPGRFSGRQFSNSRSEMNVSTLELGDSALYLCASSFPGRGEQFFGPGTRLTVL.

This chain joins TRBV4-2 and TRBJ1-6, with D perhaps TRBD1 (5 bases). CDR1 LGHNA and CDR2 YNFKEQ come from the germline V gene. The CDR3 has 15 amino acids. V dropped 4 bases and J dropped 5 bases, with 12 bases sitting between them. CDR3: CASSRSWGDNSPLHF. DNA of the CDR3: TGTGCCAGCAGCCGGTCCTGGGGGGATAATTCACCCCTCCACTTT.

The CDR3 is CASSLQGGGTEAFF. DNA for the CDR3: TGTGCCAGCAGCTTACAGGGTGGGGGCACTGAAGCTTTCTTT. V gene TRBV5-4 combines with J gene TRBJ1-1; the D gene is possibly TRBD1 (6 bases). Trimming removed 2 bases at V and 4 bases at J, with 12 bases between. The CDR3 extends over 14 amino acids. Germline assignment: CDR1 SGHNT and CDR2 YYREEE (reference sequence).

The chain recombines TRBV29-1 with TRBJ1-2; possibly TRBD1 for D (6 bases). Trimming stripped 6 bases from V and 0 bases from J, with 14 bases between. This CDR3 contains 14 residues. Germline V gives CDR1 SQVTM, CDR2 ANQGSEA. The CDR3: CSVPRTASNYGYTF. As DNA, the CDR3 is TGCAGCGTCCCTCGGACAGCTTCTAACTATGGCTACACCTTC.